This paragraph covers one T cell receptor beta chain sequence. The clone's antigen remains unknown. Per-nucleotide qualities are absent, and no much larger clonotype sits a single base away. Inclusive of the bounding cysteine and phenylalanine, the CDR3 is 12 residues long. Here the CDR3 DNA is all that survives: 36 bases in frame from base 1. V is shortened by 6 bases, J by 4 bases, and the region joining them spans 8 bases. This record comes from a study of human T cells and chemical hapten exposure (dated by TCRdb to the early 2020s). Background for the entire study: For sensitization, 2% DPC in acetone was applied to a roughly 2 cm by roughly 2 cm area of upper inner arm skin. Peripheral blood TCR repertoire changes were tracked in vivo in alopecia patients during primary and secondary sensitization to the hapten diphenylcyclopropenone (DPC). Weekly therapeutic DPC doses were additionally applied to the scalp of patients throughout the roughly 23-week study period. Patch testing was performed on the upper back with Finn chambers containing 0.01% DPC, and the patch tests were scored after 6 days according to International Contact Dermatitis Research Group standards. Blood for TCR sequencing was provided by twenty-nine alopecia patients at one to four time points (pre-sensitization, 2, 6 and 24 weeks). Most of the patients in the cohort were female, and the cohort covered alopecia areata with under or over 50% scalp involvement, alopecia totalis and alopecia universalis. Libraries were pooled for sequencing, and per-sample TCR yields varied mainly because of small differences in library volumes within the pool. Patient blood was sampled pre-sensitization (week 0) and at 2, 6 and about 24 weeks after DPC sensitization. Summary of the overall study and its limitations: No change with DPC sensitization was found in the number of TCRs above 1 in 1000 frequency, and no evidence of global repertoire structure alterations was found. The number of PT1 expanded TCRs positively correlated with patch test score, significant at thresholds 8, 16 and 32 but not 4. Because every patient had alopecia, a presumed autoimmune disease, the patients' immune response might differ from that of healthy individuals. After repeated subsampling, changes were observed in the strength of the expansion versus patch-test correlation and in the threshold at which the correlation became significant. Significantly more large CDR3 similarity clusters were formed by expanded TCRs than by pre-sensitization or healthy control sets, consistent with antigen-driven responses.

Preparation of the library involved RACE. The listed sequencing device is NextSeq 500. During library preparation, unique molecular identifiers were attached to individual cDNA molecules so that TCRs could be counted quantitatively and reproducibly. From each blood RNA sample, both TCR alpha and TCR beta chains were sequenced. The authors' analysis ran thus. The median number of TCRs per sample was 95,638, ranging from about 20,000 to 750,000. The Decombinator software suite was used to annotate V, J and CDR3 in the TCR reads. Every sample was subsampled to the same number of TCRs (28,000) for the PS versus PT1 abundance plots. TCRs were defined as expanded if absent before sensitization and observed at least eight times at the 2-week time point. The public reads were reanalyzed by TCRdb: fastp trimming at Q25, MiXCR alignment, in-frame beta chains only. Identical CDR3 protein sequences are pooled into one entry, listed with their most common genes and DNA. TCRdb's processing, not the study's, gives the V and J calls here. The sample table records more than 300,000 distinct CDR3 sequences; roughly 6% of these occur just once. The ten largest clones represent around 8% of the sample.

The time point label, as the study defines it: pre-sensitization, week 0. The treatment or condition label, as the study defines it: therapeutic diphenylcyclopropenone sensitization with weekly scalp DPC. Blood at each patch-test visit was drawn before the patch test was applied. To be eligible, patients had to be aged 18 to 70, diagnosed with alopecia and judged suitable for DPC therapy, while pregnant patients were excluded. Total RNA was extracted from unfractionated whole blood collected in Tempus Blood RNA tubes. Sequenced here: whole blood, sampled in connection with sensitization to the hapten diphenylcyclopropenone (DPC). This clonotype was sampled from a young woman with alopecia areata. Some clones in this sample may be carry-over from other donors' samples. The chain is made from TRBV12-3 or TRBV12-4 and TRBJ2-3; the D gene identity is not certain. Here the CDR3 is given as CASSLQADTQYF. In nucleotides, the sequence is TGTGCCAGCAGCCTCCAGGCAGATACGCAGTATTTT.